Listed below are T cell receptor beta chains from one sample, sequenced in a study of blood T cell repertoires in COVID-19. Repertoires were generated with immunoSEQ multiplex PCR, while TCRdb's copy carries only in-frame clones and drops some. The repertoire holds about 91,000 clones, approximately 80% seen once, with 6.5% to 9% in the top ten. Material for sequencing was peripheral blood. All receptors come from a man between 70 and 80 years old with acute or convalescent COVID-19. The CDR3 runs from the conserved cysteine through the conserved F or W. A D gene is named only where the DNA matches it firmly. Rows give clone size only sometimes, using once, few, many, or a class for an expanded clone.

abundance	d_gene	len	v_gene	j_gene	CDR3aa	CDR3nt
NA	NA	14	TRBV14	TRBJ2-6	CASSQTDSANVLTF	TGTGCCAGCAGCCAAACAGACAGTGCCAACGTCCTGACTTTC
NA	NA	16	TRBV7-9	TRBJ2-2	CASSPMTGWNTGELFF	TGTGCCAGCAGCCCAATGACAGGATGGAACACCGGGGAGCTGTTTTTT
NA	TRBD1	14	TRBV9	TRBJ1-1	CASSPQGMNTEAFF	TGTGCCAGCAGCCCACAGGGGATGAACACTGAAGCTTTCTTT
NA	TRBD1	15	TRBV11-3	TRBJ2-2	CASSSTGGNTGELFF	TGTGCCAGCAGCTCTACAGGGGGGAACACCGGGGAGCTGTTTTTT
few	TRBD2	17	TRBV28	TRBJ2-2	CASSFSSGRVDTGELFF	TGTGCCAGCAGTTTCAGTAGCGGGAGGGTAGACACCGGGGAGCTGTTTTTT
NA	TRBD2	14	TRBV24-1	TRBJ2-3	CATGGLANTDTQYF	TGTGCCACCGGCGGACTAGCGAACACAGATACGCAGTATTTT
NA	NA	12	TRBV18	TRBJ1-1	CASSLQGSPAFF	TGTGCCAGCTCACTACAGGGATCTCCAGCTTTCTTT
once	NA	19	TRBV28	TRBJ2-1	CASSLPAMRVGVVSNEQFF	TGTGCCAGCAGTTTACCCGCGATGAGAGTAGGGGTGGTTAGCAATGAGCAGTTCTTC
few	NA	15	TRBV5-6	TRBJ2-7	CASSLQDWTGYEQYF	TGTGCCAGCAGCTTACAGGATTGGACGGGCTACGAGCAGTACTTC
NA	TRBD2	13	TRBV28	TRBJ2-3	CASSAPTSGGLYF	TGTGCCAGCAGTGCCCCGACTAGCGGGGGCCTGTATTTT
NA	NA	17	TRBV4-1	TRBJ1-2	CASSQVAVSGFLDGYTF	TGCGCCAGCAGCCAAGTGGCAGTATCGGGGTTTCTCGATGGCTACACCTTC
NA	NA	13	TRBV20-1	TRBJ1-1	CSASHTGYTEAFF	TGCAGTGCTAGTCATACAGGGTACACTGAAGCTTTCTTT
once	NA	15	TRBV6-1	TRBJ2-7	CASSEDGAPTYEQYF	TGTGCCAGCAGTGAAGATGGAGCACCTACCTACGAGCAGTACTTC
few	TRBD1	14	TRBV28	TRBJ1-5	CASLSGGMGQPQHF	TGTGCCAGCCTTTCAGGGGGCATGGGGCAGCCCCAGCATTTT
NA	TRBD1	15	TRBV6-5	TRBJ2-1	CASRVDRGLYNEQFF	TGTGCCAGCAGGGTGGACAGGGGGCTATACAATGAGCAGTTCTTC
NA	NA	15	TRBV19	TRBJ1-6	CASSVTTRGNSPLHF	TGTGCCAGTAGTGTTACGACTAGGGGTAATTCACCCCTCCACTTT
NA	TRBD1	18	TRBV5-5	TRBJ2-6	CASTFPGQARSGANVLTF	TGTGCCAGCACCTTCCCCGGACAGGCGCGTTCGGGGGCCAACGTCCTGACTTTC
NA	NA	14	TRBV5-1	TRBJ2-5	CASSLGALQETQYF	TGCGCCAGCAGCTTGGGGGCCCTCCAAGAGACCCAGTACTTC